The present T cell receptor beta chain was sequenced within a study of radiotherapy plus CTLA-4 blockade in lung cancer. The CDR3 contains 16 residues. In germline, CDR1 is SNHLY, CDR2 FYNNEI. The germline V and J ends were trimmed by 2 bases and 4 bases, with 18 bases remaining between them. Sequenced by immunoSEQ multiplex PCR; TCRdb stores in-frame clones only, minus some. The sample includes roughly 53,000 clones, 84% seen only once; the top ten take around 4.8%. This clonotype originated in a human donor with non-small cell lung cancer whose response to radiotherapy plus ipilimumab could not be evaluated. V and J are TRBV2 and TRBJ2-7; D is unresolved. The specimen comprised peripheral blood, sampled from a patient treated with radiotherapy plus ipilimumab. The CDR3 DNA reads TGTGCCAGCAGTGAATTGAGGTCAATCCGGCCTTACGAGCAGTACTTC. Translated: CASSELRSIRPYEQYF.